This T cell receptor beta chain was identified in a study of T cells in Graves' hyperthyroidism and ophthalmopathy. RNA transcripts gave rise to amplified TCR beta CDR3 regions. TCR CDR3 regions were first amplified by RT-PCR with HTBI primers. MiXCR, applied by TCRdb to the multiplex PCR reads, yields one record per CDR3 protein. The sample yields roughly 500,000 distinct CDR3 sequences, over 35% seen once. This clonotype was recorded many times. CDR1 is SEHNR, CDR2 FQNEAQ, per germline (reference sequence). The CDR3 sequence is 15 residues long. V was clipped by 5 bases and J by 1 base, with 9 bases between them.

Source material: peripheral blood or thyroid tissue (not recorded which). This TCR derives from an adult woman with Graves' disease, either hyperthyroidism or ophthalmopathy (not recorded which). The chain couples TRBV7-9 to TRBJ1-6; D gene unclear. In DNA, the CDR3 is TGTGCCAGCAGCCGCGATACTTCCTATAATTCACCCCTCCACTTT. Protein sequence: CASSRDTSYNSPLHF.